These 13 T cell receptor beta chains were sequenced from one sample in a study of blood T cell repertoires in COVID-19 (dated by TCRdb to about 2020). Libraries came from the immunoSEQ multiplex PCR assay. As stored in TCRdb, this immuneACCESS dataset retains in-frame rearrangements with V and J assigned. A fraction of the clones does not appear; measured against another copy, unresolved V genes explain less than half of the discrepancy, and the remainder lacks a known reason. Within this sample are about 87,000 clones, with 70% to 85% of them counted one time only. Just over 3% of the sample comes from the top ten. Sequencing used peripheral blood. The receptors shown here come from a woman of 80 years or more with COVID-19, enrolled during active disease.

The chain uses TRBV7-2 and TRBJ1-6; TRBD1 might be the D (5 bases). The CDR3 is made up of 16 amino acids. Trimming removed 1 base at V and 8 bases at J, with 15 bases between. The germline gives CDR1 SGHTA, CDR2 FQGNSA. This CDR3 is CASSLGQPRGYSPLHF. Here the CDR3 DNA reads TGTGCCAGCAGCTTAGGACAGCCTAGGGGCTATTCACCCCTCCACTTT. The full variable domain, in which reference TRBV7-2 and TRBJ1-6 provide the parts outside the CDR3, is GAGVSQSPSNKVTEKGKDVELRCDPISGHTALYWYRQSLGQGLEFLIYFQGNSAPDKSGLPSDRFSAERTGGSVSTLTIQRTQQEDSAVYLCASSLGQPRGYSPLHFGNGTRLTVT.

The rearrangement links TRBV3-1 (or the pseudogene TRBV3-2) to TRBJ1-1; perhaps TRBD1 as D (5 bases). The ends were cut back, 0 bases at V and 6 bases at J, with 14 bases in the middle. This CDR3 has 15 amino acids. The germline CDR1 and CDR2 sequences are LGHDT and YNNKEL (reference sequence). DNA of the CDR3: TGTGCCAGCAGCCAAGATGGCGGGGCGGTCGCTGAAGCTTTCTTT. This translates into CASSQDGGAVAEAFF.

The gene calls are TRBV18 and TRBJ1-2; 10 bases are a match to TRBD1. Germline V lookup: CDR1 KGHSH, CDR2 LQKENI. The CDR3 consists of 15 residues. The V segment lost 4 bases and the J segment 5 bases; nucleotides outside the gene matches: 7. The CDR3 spells CASSLGTGVDYGYTF. Written as DNA, the CDR3 is TGTGCCAGCTCACTCGGGACAGGGGTCGATTATGGCTACACCTTC.

V usage is TRBV14 and J usage is TRBJ2-5; D is ambiguous. Germline assignment: CDR1 SGHDN and CDR2 FVKESK. CDR3 length: 11 residues. Deletions cut 5 bases from V and 5 bases from J, with 6 bases between. CDR3 protein: CASSFLETQYF. The CDR3 nucleotides read TGTGCCAGCAGCTTCCTGGAGACCCAGTACTTC.

J is TRBJ2-1 and V is TRBV7-3; 13 bases line up with TRBD2. The CDR3 contains 18 residues. Germline V gene lookup returns CDR1 SGHTA and CDR2 FQGTGA. V was clipped by 5 bases and J by 0 bases; unmatched bases: 7. CDR3 residues: CASSPGLAGPGSYNEQFF. CDR3 nucleotide sequence: TGTGCCAGCAGCCCGGGACTAGCGGGGCCCGGCTCCTACAATGAGCAGTTCTTC.

CDR3 coding DNA: TGTGCCAGTAGTCCGCGGACTAGGGCCGGGGAGCTGTTTTTT. Its protein product is CASSPRTRAGELFF. The chain combines TRBV19 with TRBJ2-2, with TRBD2 matching over 7 bases. CDR3 length equals 14 residues. J gave up 6 bases and V 5 bases, and 6 bases lay outside the gene matches. Germline-derived CDR1 and CDR2 are LNHDA and SQIVND (reference sequence).

The gene calls are TRBV18 and TRBJ1-2, with 9 bases identical to TRBD1. The V gene's germline CDR1 is KGHSH and CDR2 LQKENI. Trimming cost V 3 bases and J 7 bases; bases outside gene matches: 9. The CDR3 has 15 residues. The CDR3 reads CASSPQQGATGGYTF. The CDR3, as DNA: TGTGCCAGCTCACCCCAACAGGGGGCGACCGGTGGCTACACCTTC.

The gene calls are TRBV5-5 and TRBJ2-2, with 7 bases aligning to TRBD1. CDR1 and CDR2 (germline): SGHKS, YYEKEE (reference sequence). This CDR3 has 14 residues. V shed 4 bases and J 7 bases; nucleotides not matched to a gene: 7. Written as DNA, the CDR3 is TGTGCCAGCAGCCCTACGACAGGGATCGGGGAGCTGTTTTTT. Protein sequence: CASSPTTGIGELFF.

The chain links TRBV9 to TRBJ1-5; D uncertain. The CDR3 spans 13 residues. The ends were cut back, 3 bases at V and 1 base at J, with 5 bases in the middle. Germline loops: CDR1 SGDLS, CDR2 YYNGEE. CDR3 sequence reads: CASSATSNQPQHF. CDR3 bases: TGTGCCAGCAGCGCGACAAGCAATCAGCCCCAGCATTTT. Full variable domain (missing parts from reference TRBV9 and TRBJ1-5): DSGVTQTPKHLITATGQRVTLRCSPRSGDLSVYWYQQSLDQGLQFLIQYYNGEERAKGNILERFSAQQFPDLHSELNLSSLELGDSALYFCASSATSNQPQHFGDGTRLSIL.

This clone was seen once. The gene calls are TRBV11-2 and TRBJ2-7, with D possibly being TRBD1 (6 bases). The CDR3 extends over 16 amino acids. Trimming shortened V by 1 base and J by 0 bases, and 13 bases separated the two germline ends. Germline-derived CDR1 and CDR2 are SGHAT and FQNNGV. CDR3 residues: CASSLVGGAVSYEQYF. The CDR3 DNA sequence: TGTGCCAGCAGCTTAGTTGGGGGCGCGGTCTCCTACGAGCAGTACTTC.

This sequence joins TRBV5-4 and TRBJ1-1; D is possibly TRBD1 (5 bases). The germline V and J ends were trimmed by 2 bases and 1 base, with 9 bases remaining between them. Germline CDR1 reads SGHNT; CDR2 reads YYREEE (reference sequence). The CDR3 consists of 14 residues. The CDR3 nucleotides are TGTGCCAGCAGCTTTATGGGGGGGAACACTGAAGCTTTCTTT. This gives the protein CASSFMGGNTEAFF. Supplemented by reference TRBV5-4 and TRBJ1-1, the full variable domain reads ETGVTQSPTHLIKTRGQQVTLRCSSQSGHNTVSWYQQALGQGPQFIFQYYREEENGRGNFPPRFSGLQFPNYSSELNVNALELDDSALYLCASSFMGGNTEAFFGQGTRLTVV.

The V and J genes are TRBV19 and TRBJ2-1; TRBD1 agrees at 10 bases. This CDR3 has 10 residues. Unmatched junction bases numbered 0, after V lost 5 bases and J lost 14 bases. The germline CDR1 and CDR2 sequences are LNHDA and SQIVND (reference sequence). CDR3 DNA: TGTGCCAGTAGTGGGACAGGGGAGTTCTTC. Translated, it gives CASSGTGEFF.

Turning to this clone: A read error may account for a junction end that differs from germline. For the CDR3, the DNA is TGTGCCAGCAGCCAATCCTTAGCGGGATGGGGTGTCTTC. It encodes CASSQSLAGWGVF. J is TRBJ2-1 and V is TRBV3-1 (or the pseudogene TRBV3-2); 8 bases are shared with TRBD2. This CDR3 contains 13 residues. Germline V lookup: CDR1 LGHDT, CDR2 YNNKEL (reference sequence).